This T cell receptor beta chain is from a study of Ad26.COV2.S vaccination and SARS-CoV-2 variants. Turning to the study itself: Recipients of Ad26.COV2.S got it intramuscularly, once or twice 56 days apart.

Generated by immunoSEQ multiplex PCR, the TCRdb table keeps only in-frame clones and is missing some. The sample comprises 300,000 to 500,000 clones, approximately 91% of which are singletons, and 3.5% rests with the top ten. The sample's treatment: around 19 received Ad26.COV2.S at low or high dose, single or two shots; 5 received placebo; per-sample allocation not given. Collection of the samples took place on day 63 after the first injection of vaccine or placebo. Built on an Ad26 vector, the vaccine expressed Wuhan-strain SARS-CoV-2 spike. Study results and limitations: Analytic work on TCR breadth and depth might have understated the full extent of total T cell responses. Vaccine and placebo recipients had comparable breadth of non-spike TCRs.

This CDR3 is 14 amino acids long. The V segment lost 6 bases and the J segment 2 bases; nucleotides outside the gene matches: 6. Germline V gene lookup returns CDR1 SNHLY and CDR2 FYNNEI. Of note for this clone: Its matching antigen is unknown.

Sequences were derived from peripheral blood, sampled in a trial of Ad26.COV2.S vaccine versus placebo. The chain employs TRBV2 and TRBJ1-1; 7 nucleotides align to TRBD1. The TCR originated in a person between 18 and 65 years old who received the Ad26.COV2.S COVID-19 vaccine or a placebo. As DNA, the CDR3 is TGTGCCAGCAGGGTTCAGGGGGGTAACACTGAAGCTTTCTTT. Protein sequence: CASRVQGGNTEAFF.